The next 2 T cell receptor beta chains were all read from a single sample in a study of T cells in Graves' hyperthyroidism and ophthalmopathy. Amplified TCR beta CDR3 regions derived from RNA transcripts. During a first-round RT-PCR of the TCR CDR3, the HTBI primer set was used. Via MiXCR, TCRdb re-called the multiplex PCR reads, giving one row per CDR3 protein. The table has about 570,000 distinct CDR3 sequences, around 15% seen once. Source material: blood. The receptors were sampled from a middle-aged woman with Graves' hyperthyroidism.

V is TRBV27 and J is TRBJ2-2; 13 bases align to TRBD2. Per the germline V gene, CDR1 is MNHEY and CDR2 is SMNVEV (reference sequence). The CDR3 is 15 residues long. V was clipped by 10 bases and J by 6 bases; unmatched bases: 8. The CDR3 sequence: CATKSLAGGPGELFF. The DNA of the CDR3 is TGTGCCACCAAATCACTAGCGGGAGGGCCCGGGGAGCTGTTTTTT.

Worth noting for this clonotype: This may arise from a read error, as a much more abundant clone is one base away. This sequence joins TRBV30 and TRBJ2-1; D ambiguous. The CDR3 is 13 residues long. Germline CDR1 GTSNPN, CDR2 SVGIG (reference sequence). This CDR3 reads CAWSVFSNNGQFF. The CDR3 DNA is TGTGCCTGGAGTGTCTTCAGCAACAATGGGCAGTTCTTC.